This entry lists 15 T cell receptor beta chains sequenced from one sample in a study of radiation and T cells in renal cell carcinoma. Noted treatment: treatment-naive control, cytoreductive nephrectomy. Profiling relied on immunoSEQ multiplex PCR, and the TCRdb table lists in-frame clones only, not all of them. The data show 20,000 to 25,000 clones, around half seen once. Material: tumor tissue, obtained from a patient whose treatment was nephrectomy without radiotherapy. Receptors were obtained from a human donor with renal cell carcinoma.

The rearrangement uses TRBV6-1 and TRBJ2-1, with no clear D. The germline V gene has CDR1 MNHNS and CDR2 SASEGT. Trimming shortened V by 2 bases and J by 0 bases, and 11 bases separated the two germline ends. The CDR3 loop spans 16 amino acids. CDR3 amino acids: CASSESHFSSYNEQFF. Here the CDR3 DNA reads TGTGCCAGCAGTGAATCACACTTTAGCTCCTACAATGAGCAGTTCTTC.

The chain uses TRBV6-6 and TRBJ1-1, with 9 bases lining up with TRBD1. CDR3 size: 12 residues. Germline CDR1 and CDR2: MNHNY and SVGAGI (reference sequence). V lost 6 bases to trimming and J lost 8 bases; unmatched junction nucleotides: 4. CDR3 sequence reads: CASRPGQGEAFF. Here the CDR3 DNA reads TGTGCCAGCAGACCCGGACAGGGGGAAGCTTTCTTT.

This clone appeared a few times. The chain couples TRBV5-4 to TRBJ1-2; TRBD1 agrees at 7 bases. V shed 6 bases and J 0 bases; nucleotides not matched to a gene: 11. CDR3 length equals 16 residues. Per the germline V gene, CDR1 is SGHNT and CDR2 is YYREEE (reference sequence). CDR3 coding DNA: TGTGCCAGCACCCCCTTGGCCCAGGGGGCTAACTATGGCTACACCTTC. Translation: CASTPLAQGANYGYTF.

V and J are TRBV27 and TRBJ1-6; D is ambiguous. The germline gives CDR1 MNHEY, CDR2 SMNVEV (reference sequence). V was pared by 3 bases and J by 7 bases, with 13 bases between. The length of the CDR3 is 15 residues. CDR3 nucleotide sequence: TGTGCCAGCAGTTTTTGCTCGCACGAGAATTCACCCCTCCACTTT. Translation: CASSFCSHENSPLHF.

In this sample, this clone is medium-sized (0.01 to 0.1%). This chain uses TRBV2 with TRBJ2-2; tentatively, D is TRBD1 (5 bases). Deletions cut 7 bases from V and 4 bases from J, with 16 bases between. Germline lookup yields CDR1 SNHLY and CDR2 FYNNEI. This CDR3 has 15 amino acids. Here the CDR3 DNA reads TGTGCCAGCACAGGGAACGCCCGGAGCACCGGGGAGCTGTTTTTT. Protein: CASTGNARSTGELFF.

CDR3 residues: CASSLGGRGKNTEAFF. Here the CDR3 DNA reads TGTGCCAGCAGCTTGGGAGGGCGCGGGAAGAACACTGAAGCTTTCTTT. The rearrangement uses TRBV5-4 and TRBJ1-1; D not resolved. Germline V lookup: CDR1 SGHNT, CDR2 YYREEE (reference sequence). V gave up 0 bases and J gave up 1 base, with 13 bases separating them. The CDR3 has 16 amino acids.

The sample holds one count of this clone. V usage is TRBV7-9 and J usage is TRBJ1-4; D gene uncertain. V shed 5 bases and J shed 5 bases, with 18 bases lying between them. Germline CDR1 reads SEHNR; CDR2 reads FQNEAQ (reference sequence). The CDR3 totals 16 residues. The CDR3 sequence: CASSPFPHSTNEKLFF. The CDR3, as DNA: TGTGCCAGCAGCCCATTTCCGCACAGCACGAATGAAAAACTGTTTTTT.

The CDR3 loop is CSVERQTDTQYF. In DNA form, the CDR3 reads TGCAGCGTTGAACGCCAGACAGATACGCAGTATTTT. The gene calls are TRBV29-1 and TRBJ2-3; D gene uncertain. V dropped 2 bases and J dropped 3 bases, with 6 bases sitting between them. The CDR3 contains 12 residues. Germline-derived CDR1 and CDR2 are SQVTM and ANQGSEA.

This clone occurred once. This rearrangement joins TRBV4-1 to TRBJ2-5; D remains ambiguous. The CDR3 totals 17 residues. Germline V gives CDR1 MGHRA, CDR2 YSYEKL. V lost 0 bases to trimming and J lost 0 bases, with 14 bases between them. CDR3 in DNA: TGCGCCAGCAGCCAAGATCTAATGGACCTGGACCAAGAGACCCAGTACTTC. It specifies CASSQDLMDLDQETQYF.

CDR3 region: CAWSERRGRGQPQHF. In nucleotides, the CDR3 is TGTGCCTGGAGTGAGAGGAGAGGACGAGGTCAGCCCCAGCATTTT. The chain links TRBV30 to TRBJ1-5; no clear D. CDR3 size: 15 residues. V gave up 1 base and J gave up 6 bases, with 16 bases separating them. Germline CDR1 reads GTSNPN; CDR2 reads SVGIG (reference sequence).

CDR3 amino acids: CASSADLGGQPQHF. The CDR3 DNA reads as TGCGCCAGCAGCGCTGACTTGGGAGGTCAGCCCCAGCATTTT. V usage is TRBV5-1 and J usage is TRBJ1-5, with no clear D. The CDR3 consists of 14 residues. Germline V gene lookup returns CDR1 SGHRS and CDR2 YFSETQ. Trimming shortened V by 4 bases and J by 6 bases, and 14 bases separated the two germline ends.

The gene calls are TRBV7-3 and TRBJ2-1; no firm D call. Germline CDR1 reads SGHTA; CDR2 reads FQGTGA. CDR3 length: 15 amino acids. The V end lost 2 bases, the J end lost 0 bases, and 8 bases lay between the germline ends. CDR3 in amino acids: CASSLEVGSYNEQFF. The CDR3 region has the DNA TGTGCCAGCAGCTTAGAGGTGGGCTCCTACAATGAGCAGTTCTTC.

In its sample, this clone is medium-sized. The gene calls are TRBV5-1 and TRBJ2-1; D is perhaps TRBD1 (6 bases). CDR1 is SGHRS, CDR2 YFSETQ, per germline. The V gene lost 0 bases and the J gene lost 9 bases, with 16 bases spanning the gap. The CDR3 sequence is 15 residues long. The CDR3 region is CASSLERQVSSEQFF. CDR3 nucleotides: TGCGCCAGCAGCTTGGAGAGACAGGTTTCTAGTGAGCAGTTCTTC.

CDR3 amino acids: CASSGGTSFQETQYF. CDR3 coding DNA: TGTGCCAGCAGTGGTGGGACTAGTTTTCAAGAGACCCAGTACTTC. The J gene is TRBJ2-5, the V gene TRBV2; 8 bases line up with TRBD2. Germline V gives CDR1 SNHLY, CDR2 FYNNEI. Losses at the gene ends were 4 bases for V and 2 bases for J; bases not matched to a gene: 6. The CDR3 extends over 15 amino acids.

The CDR3 protein is CASSQAGGQTEAFF. The CDR3 DNA reads TGTGCCAGCAGCCAAGCTGGGGGACAGACTGAAGCTTTCTTT. The chain couples TRBV14 to TRBJ1-1; 7 bases map to TRBD1. This CDR3 has 14 residues. Per the germline V gene, CDR1 is SGHDN and CDR2 is FVKESK. V shed 1 base, J shed 5 bases, and the junction held 4 bases outside the gene matches.